The T cell receptor (beta chain) under discussion was sequenced for a study of cytomegalovirus exposure and HLA in healthy donors. A multiplex PCR was run with 60 Vbeta primers and 13 Jbeta primers. The assay was immunoSEQ multiplex PCR, and TCRdb's table has in-frame clones only and misses some. The data show some 200,000 clones, 82% seen once. Germline CDR1 MRHNA, CDR2 SNTAGT. V was trimmed by 2 bases and J by 3 bases, leaving 5 bases between them. The CDR3 has 13 amino acids. Source material: PBMCs. This TCR came from a woman between 45 and 60 years old in good health and CMV-seropositive. V is TRBV6-4 and J is TRBJ2-1, with no clear D. The CDR3 DNA is TGTGCCAGCAGTGACAACTTCTACAATGAGCAGTTCTTC. Translating gives CASSDNFYNEQFF.